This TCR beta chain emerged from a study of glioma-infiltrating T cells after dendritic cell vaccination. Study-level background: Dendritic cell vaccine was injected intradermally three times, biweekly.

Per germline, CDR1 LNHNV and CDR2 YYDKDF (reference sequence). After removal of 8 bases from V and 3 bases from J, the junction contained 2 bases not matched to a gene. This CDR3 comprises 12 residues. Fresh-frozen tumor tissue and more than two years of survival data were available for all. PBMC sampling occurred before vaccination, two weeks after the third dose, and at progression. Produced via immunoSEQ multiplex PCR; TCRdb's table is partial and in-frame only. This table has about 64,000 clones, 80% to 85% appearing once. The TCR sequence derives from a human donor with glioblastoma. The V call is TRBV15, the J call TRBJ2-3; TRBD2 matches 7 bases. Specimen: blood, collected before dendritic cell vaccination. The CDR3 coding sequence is TGTGCCACCGAGGGAGGGACAGATACGCAGTATTTT. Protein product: CATEGGTDTQYF.